Sequencing of this T cell receptor (beta chain) was carried out in a study of T cell responses to AZD1222 COVID-19 vaccine. Study overall: Pooled together were second doses at about 4 or about 12 weeks. Study-level findings and limits: Baseline seropositivity characterized only six or seven AZD1222 recipients. Sampling captured repertoires only after the peak T cell response. Females outnumbered males among donors, who were mostly white British; clonal diversity was possibly underestimated.

Comment on this clone: The antigen is undetermined.

V lost 0 bases to trimming and J lost 8 bases, with 17 bases between them. The CDR3 covers 16 residues. Germline CDR1 MGHRA, CDR2 YSYEKL. Profiling relied on immunoSEQ multiplex PCR, and the TCRdb table lists in-frame clones only, not all of them. Among about 120,000 clones, roughly 92% were seen once, and the ten largest hold roughly 4.5%. The chain combines TRBV4-1 with TRBJ2-1; TRBD1 might be the D (5 bases). The sequence was obtained from an adult in good health. The input for sequencing was peripheral blood, taken on day 0 of AZD1222 vaccination. Written as DNA, the CDR3 is TGCGCCAGCAGCCAAGATCTTTATGGGGCTTACGATGAGCAGTTCTTC. Translating it yields CASSQDLYGAYDEQFF.